Each of the 2 T cell receptor beta chains below was sequenced from the same sample in a study of shared clonotypes between healthy human individuals. TCRdb keeps only in-frame clones here, not all; method: immunoSEQ multiplex PCR. The sample carries 2 million or so clones, around 95% recorded once. The sample comprised naive CD4+ T cells sorted from blood. Noted subset: CD45RA+ positively selected. These TCRs come from a man younger than 35 in good health.

With respect to this clone: At one end the junction does not follow the germline gene, possibly because of a read error. The V call is TRBV6-1, the J call TRBJ2-7; the D gene could be TRBD1 or TRBD2 (7 bases each). The CDR3 is made up of 15 amino acids. From germline, CDR1 is MNHNS and CDR2 SASEGT. The CDR3 here is CASREAGQPYYEQYF. Here the CDR3 DNA reads TGTGCCAGCAGGGAAGCGGGACAGCCCTACTACGAGCAGTACTTC.

The chain uses TRBV5-1 and TRBJ2-3, with D possibly being TRBD2 (8 bases). This CDR3 region has 15 residues. V was clipped by 4 bases and J by 7 bases, with 19 bases between them. Germline-derived CDR1 and CDR2 are SGHRS and YFSETQ. The chain's CDR3 is CASSLRGGQNNTQYF. CDR3 sequence (DNA): TGCGCCAGCAGCCTACGGGGGGGACAGAACAATACGCAGTATTTT.